These T cell receptor beta chains were read from a single sample in a study of T cell repertoires in cytomegalovirus infection. A single record per CDR3 protein comes from TCRdb applying MiXCR to the reads. The sample holds hundreds of thousands of distinct CDR3 sequences, around 24% seen once. Sequencing was performed on CD8+ T cells from PBMCs. Receptor source: a human donor in good health (CMV status not recorded). Some clones in this sample may be carry-over from other donors' samples. The CDR3 runs from the conserved cysteine through the conserved F or W. Each record gives: J gene, clone size, D gene, V gene, CDR3 DNA, CDR3 protein. D genes are given only for firm matches. Size values are once, few and many counts, or a class for expanded clones, and some rows have none.

TRBJ2-3,many,TRBD1,TRBV6-1,TGTGCCAGCAGGGTGGGACAGCGCACAGATACGCAGTATTTT,CASRVGQRTDTQYF
TRBJ2-2,few,.,TRBV7-6,TGTGCCAGCAGCTTAGGGGCCCGGGATCTCGCCGGGGAGCTGTTTTTT,CASSLGARDLAGELFF
TRBJ1-5,.,.,TRBV20-1,TGCAGTGCTAGAGATGGGGAGGGACTTCAGCCCCAGCATTTT,CSARDGEGLQPQHF
TRBJ2-1,few,TRBD2,TRBV7-9,TGTGCCAGCAGCCGAAAGCGGGGGGACGACAATGAGCAGTTCTTC,CASSRKRGDDNEQFF
TRBJ2-4,.,.,TRBV29-1,TGCAGCGTTGTGGGGGGGACAGAAAACATTCAGTACTTC,CSVVGGTENIQYF
TRBJ1-1,.,TRBD1,TRBV5-1,TGCGCCAGCAGCCTCTCACAGACAGGGGCGAACACTGAAGCTTTCTTT,CASSLSQTGANTEAFF
TRBJ2-1,few,.,TRBV19,TGTGCCAGTAGTAGGTCCCGGCAGGTTGATGAGCAGTTCTTC,CASSRSRQVDEQFF
TRBJ1-1,many,TRBD1,TRBV14,TGTGCCAGCAGCCCTCGGACAGGGAGAGGGACTGAAGCTTTCTTT,CASSPRTGRGTEAFF
TRBJ1-1,many,TRBD1,TRBV6-5,TGTGCCAGCAGGGGGACAGGAGCCTCAGCGGTGACTGAAGCTTTCTTT,CASRGTGASAVTEAFF
TRBJ1-1,.,.,TRBV15,TGTGCCACCAGCAGAGCGAGAATGAACACTGAAGCTTTCTTT,CATSRARMNTEAFF
TRBJ1-1,many,.,TRBV6-1,TGTGCCAGCAGTTTGTCGGGAGGTGGTTCCACTGAAGCTTTCTTT,CASSLSGGGSTEAFF
TRBJ1-2,.,.,TRBV29-1,TGCAGCGCTACAGGGAACTATGGCTACACCTTC,CSATGNYGYTF
TRBJ2-2,many,.,TRBV7-8,TGTGCCAGCAGCTTAGCGTCTGGTCTCTCGACTATCCAATTCGCGAACACCGGGGAGCTGTTTTTT,CASSLASGLSTIQFANTGELFF
TRBJ1-1,many,.,TRBV7-6,TGTGCCAGCAGCTCCACAGGGAAGAACACTGAAGCTTTCTTT,CASSSTGKNTEAFF
TRBJ2-3,.,.,TRBV3-1,TGTGCCAGCAGCCAAGTGGGGGCCAGAAGAGACACAGATACGCAGTATTTT,CASSQVGARRDTDTQYF
TRBJ1-1,.,.,TRBV3-1,TGTGCCAGCAGCCGCGCCGGACTGAGCACTGAAGCTTTCTTT,CASSRAGLSTEAFF
TRBJ1-1,.,.,TRBV5-1,TGCGCCAGCCGGAGTGAGGGGGGCCCGAACACTGAAGCTTTCTTT,CASRSEGGPNTEAFF
TRBJ2-2,many,.,TRBV2,TGTGCCAGCAGCCGTCCGAACACCGGGGAGCTGTTTTTT,CASSRPNTGELFF
TRBJ1-1,.,.,TRBV11-1,TGTGCCAGCAGGGAGGGGTCAGGACCTGAAGCTTTCTTT,CASREGSGPEAFF
TRBJ2-7,.,TRBD1,TRBV14,TGTGCCAGCAGCCAAGTCGACTACCGGGACAGTTTTACCTACGAGCAGTACTTC,CASSQVDYRDSFTYEQYF
TRBJ1-1,many,.,TRBV7-8,TGTGCCAGCAGCTTAGACCCAGCGAACACTGAAGCTTTCTTT,CASSLDPANTEAFF
TRBJ2-5,few,.,TRBV9,TGTGCCAGCAGCGTAGGTGGATTTGCTGAGACCCAGTACTTC,CASSVGGFAETQYF
TRBJ2-5,.,TRBD1,TRBV7-6,TGTGCTAGCAGCCGACCATCCGGACAGGGGTCCGCAGAGACCCAGTACTTC,CASSRPSGQGSAETQYF
TRBJ2-2,many,.,TRBV4-2,TGTGCCAGCAGCTACCCCACGGGCTCGGAGCTGTTTTTT,CASSYPTGSELFF
TRBJ2-5,.,.,TRBV7-6,TGTGCCAGCAACGTATACATTTCGGAGACCCAGTACTTC,CASNVYISETQYF
TRBJ1-1,few,.,TRBV12-5,TGTGCTAGTGGTTTAGGGGCGAACACTGAAGCTTTCTTT,CASGLGANTEAFF
TRBJ2-3,many,.,TRBV7-2,TGTGCCAGCAGCTTCCTTTCTCCAGATACGCAGTATTTT,CASSFLSPDTQYF
TRBJ2-2,many,TRBD1,TRBV7-2,TGTGCCAGCAGCCTTCCCCGGGACAGGGGATACACCGGGGAGCTGTTTTTT,CASSLPRDRGYTGELFF
TRBJ2-2,.,.,TRBV15,TGTGCCACCAGCAGTACAGGGACACCCGGGGAGCTGTTTTTT,CATSSTGTPGELFF
TRBJ2-3,many,.,TRBV6-5,TGTGCCAGCAGTTACTCGACTAGTGCCGCAGATACGCAGTATTTT,CASSYSTSAADTQYF
TRBJ2-1,few,.,TRBV5-1,TGCGCCAGCAGCTTGGCTCTTCTCGAGGATGAGCAGTTCTTC,CASSLALLEDEQFF
TRBJ1-2,.,.,TRBV29-1,TGCAGCGTTCCTGACAGCTATGGCTACACCTTC,CSVPDSYGYTF
TRBJ2-7,many,TRBD1,TRBV7-9,TGTGCCAGCAGCCCGAGGACAGGGGAAGACGAGCAGTACTTC,CASSPRTGEDEQYF
TRBJ1-2,.,.,TRBV29-1,TGCAGCGTTGATCCCGGGCAGAGATATAACTATGGCTACACCTTC,CSVDPGQRYNYGYTF
TRBJ2-3,few,TRBD1,TRBV4-1,TGCGCCAGCAGCCCACCTCTGACAGGGAAGGCAGATACGCAGTATTTT,CASSPPLTGKADTQYF
TRBJ2-5,many,.,TRBV28,TGTGCCAGCAGCCGGAGAGCGTACCAAGAGACCCAGTACTTC,CASSRRAYQETQYF
TRBJ2-3,.,TRBD2,TRBV7-9,TGTGCCAGCAGCCTTCGGACTAGCGGGAGAGATACGCAGTATTTT,CASSLRTSGRDTQYF
TRBJ1-5,.,.,TRBV11-3,TGTGCCAGCAGCTTAGTTTTTTTGTACACCTCTCAACAGCCCCAGCATTTT,CASSLVFLYTSQQPQHF
TRBJ2-2,many,TRBD1,TRBV7-6,TGTGCCAGCAGCTTAGTTTGGGTTGGACAGGGGCCCACCGGGGAGCTGTTTTTT,CASSLVWVGQGPTGELFF
TRBJ1-4,.,.,TRBV12-3/TRBV12-4,TGTGCCAGCAGTTTCCGGGACGAAGAGAATGAAAAACTGTTTTTT,CASSFRDEENEKLFF
TRBJ2-5,few,.,TRBV7-6,TGTGCCAGCAGCTCCAATGAGGACAAGGTAGAGACCCAGTACTTC,CASSSNEDKVETQYF
TRBJ2-1,few,.,TRBV7-6,TGTGCCAGCAGCTGGGGGGACTACAATGAGCAGTTCTTC,CASSWGDYNEQFF
TRBJ1-2,.,.,TRBV6-5,TGTGCCAGCAGTTACCGGAGACACAGGGGCTACACCTTC,CASSYRRHRGYTF
TRBJ2-3,.,.,TRBV6-6,TGTGCCAGCAGTTACTCTGACTGGGCGCAGTATTTT,CASSYSDWAQYF
TRBJ2-4,.,.,TRBV7-9,TGTGCCAGCAGCTCGGGACCCCTGGGCAAAAACATTCAGTACTTC,CASSSGPLGKNIQYF
TRBJ1-2,.,.,TRBV29-1,TGCAGCGCTACAGGGTCAAGCGGCTACACCTTC,CSATGSSGYTF
TRBJ1-3,.,TRBD1,TRBV2,TGTGCCAGCAGTGAAGGGACAGGGAGGAACACCATATATTTT,CASSEGTGRNTIYF
TRBJ1-4,.,.,TRBV7-2,TGTGCCAGCAGCTTAATAGGGGCTGGGGAAAAACTGTTTTTT,CASSLIGAGEKLFF
TRBJ2-1,.,TRBD1,TRBV7-9,TGTGCCAGCAGCTTACCGGGACAGGGGACTAATGAGCAGTTCTTC,CASSLPGQGTNEQFF
TRBJ1-1,.,.,TRBV27,TGTGCCAGCAGTTTAGGACTTCAAGGCGCTGAAGCTTTCTTT,CASSLGLQGAEAFF